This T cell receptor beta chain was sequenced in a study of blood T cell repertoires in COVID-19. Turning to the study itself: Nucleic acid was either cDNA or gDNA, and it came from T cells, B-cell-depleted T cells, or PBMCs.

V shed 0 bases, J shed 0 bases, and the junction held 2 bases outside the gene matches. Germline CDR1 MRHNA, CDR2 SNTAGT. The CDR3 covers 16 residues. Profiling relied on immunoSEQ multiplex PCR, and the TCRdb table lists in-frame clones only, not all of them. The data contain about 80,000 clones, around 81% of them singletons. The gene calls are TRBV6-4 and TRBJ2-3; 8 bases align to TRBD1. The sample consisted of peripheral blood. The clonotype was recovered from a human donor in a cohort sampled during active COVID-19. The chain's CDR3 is CASSDSAGGSTDTQYF. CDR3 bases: TGTGCCAGCAGTGACTCGGCAGGGGGCAGCACAGATACGCAGTATTTT.